Following are 25 T cell receptor beta chains from one sample sequenced in a study of T-cell memory formation after mild COVID-19. TCRdb re-called the 5' RACE reads through MiXCR, storing one row per CDR3 protein. The sample lists 120,000 to 150,000 distinct CDR3 sequences, roughly 6.2% seen once, with 2% to 2.5% in the top ten. Sequencing was done on a sample of PBMCs or a T cell subset sorted from them (not recorded which). The origin of the receptors is an adult woman who had mild COVID-19 (a few samples of this study predate the infection). Cell type and time point are not known.

The rearrangement links TRBV5-4 to TRBJ2-3, with D perhaps TRBD1 or TRBD2 (7 bases each). There are 16 residues in the CDR3. Germline values: CDR1 SGHNT, CDR2 YYREEE (reference sequence). V lost 3 bases to trimming and J lost 2 bases, with 16 bases between them. CDR3 nucleotide sequence: TGTGCCAGCAGCTCCCAGGGGGGGGACTACACAGATACGCAGTATTTT. Translating it yields CASSSQGGDYTDTQYF.

This clonotype was seen at least ten times. The chain has TRBV5-4 and TRBJ2-7, with 13 bases aligning to TRBD2. The V and J ends lost 0 bases and 0 bases, in that order; junction bases with no gene match: 6. Germline CDR1 and CDR2: SGHNT and YYREEE (reference sequence). The CDR3 consists of 18 residues. The CDR3 DNA sequence: TGTGCCAGCAGCTTGGGGGGACTAGCGGGGACGAGCTCCTACGAGCAGTACTTC. This sequence encodes CASSLGGLAGTSSYEQYF.

This chain uses TRBV19 with TRBJ1-3; D may be TRBD1 (6 bases). The CDR3 has 15 amino acids. Deletions cut 7 bases from V and 3 bases from J, with 16 bases between. Germline CDR1 reads LNHDA; CDR2 reads SQIVND (reference sequence). The CDR3 nucleotides are TGTGCCAGTACCAGGAGGGGGGACGGTGGAAACACCATATATTTT. Its protein product is CASTRRGDGGNTIYF.

The chain is built from TRBV6-5 and TRBJ2-5; 12 bases agree with TRBD2. The V segment lost 6 bases and the J segment 6 bases; nucleotides outside the gene matches: 8. This CDR3 spans 15 amino acids. Per the germline V gene, CDR1 is MNHEY and CDR2 is SVGAGI. The DNA for the CDR3 is TGTGCCAGCAGGTGGACTAGCGGGATGGGCAAGACCCAGTACTTC. Encoded protein: CASRWTSGMGKTQYF.

This chain joins TRBV5-4 and TRBJ2-1, with TRBD2 matching over 12 bases. The CDR3 covers 15 residues. Trimming at V came to 3 bases and at J to 15 bases, leaving 13 bases not matched to a gene. Germline loops: CDR1 SGHNT, CDR2 YYREEE (reference sequence). This CDR3 is CASSSSGGGLWGPFF. The DNA for the CDR3 is TGTGCCAGCAGCTCTAGCGGGGGGGGCCTCTGGGGCCCGTTCTTC.

This clonotype has at least ten counts. The rearrangement links TRBV6-6 to TRBJ1-5; 8 bases line up with TRBD1. This CDR3 contains 14 residues. V was clipped by 8 bases and J by 3 bases; unmatched bases: 6. Germline V CDR1 and CDR2: MNHNY, SVGAGI (reference sequence). CDR3 region: CASDRGGDNQPQHF. CDR3 bases: TGTGCCAGCGACAGGGGAGGTGACAATCAGCCCCAGCATTTT.

This clonotype was recorded many times. The rearrangement links TRBV5-1 to TRBJ2-7; TRBD1 agrees at 9 bases. CDR3 length: 13 residues. The V gene's germline CDR1 is SGHRS and CDR2 YFSETQ. V lost 6 bases and J lost 5; bases outside the gene matches: 6. CDR3 residues: CASTWTGEDEQYF. CDR3 nucleotide sequence: TGCGCCAGCACCTGGACAGGGGAGGACGAGCAGTACTTC.

This clonotype occurred many times. This sequence joins TRBV3-1 and TRBJ2-1; a possible D gene is TRBD2 (6 bases). This CDR3 comprises 14 residues. Germline V gene data show CDR1 as LGHDT and CDR2 as YNNKEL (reference sequence). V was pared by 0 bases and J by 4 bases, with 7 bases between. DNA for the CDR3: TGTGCCAGCAGCCAAGAAGGACTATACAATGAGCAGTTCTTC. The encoded protein is CASSQEGLYNEQFF.

The sample holds many counts of this clonotype. V and J are TRBV6-6 and TRBJ1-6; 12 nucleotides match TRBD1. The CDR3 runs to 16 residues. Germline trimming cut 2 bases from V and 9 bases from J; bases unmatched to any gene: 5. In germline, CDR1 is MNHNY, CDR2 SVGAGI (reference sequence). The CDR3 here is CASSYGGQGAPSPLHF. In nucleotides, the CDR3 is TGTGCCAGCAGTTACGGGGGACAGGGGGCGCCTTCACCCCTCCACTTT.

This clonotype was observed many times. The V and J genes are TRBV5-5 and TRBJ2-7, with TRBD1 identical over 7 bases. The germline gives CDR1 SGHKS, CDR2 YYEKEE (reference sequence). V lost 3 bases, J lost 0 bases, and 6 bases stayed unmatched. The CDR3 length is 15 residues. The CDR3 protein is CASSSLQGRSYEQYF. For the CDR3, the DNA is TGTGCCAGCAGCTCGTTACAGGGGCGCTCCTACGAGCAGTACTTC.

The chain recombines TRBV5-4 with TRBJ1-1, with D perhaps matching TRBD1 (5 bases). The CDR3 has 14 amino acids. The V gene's germline CDR1 is SGHNT and CDR2 YYREEE (reference sequence). Trimming removed 4 bases from V and 6 bases from J, with 16 bases in between. The CDR3 region is CASSPRRGDSEAFF. Written as DNA, the CDR3 is TGTGCCAGCAGCCCACGGAGAGGGGATTCTGAAGCTTTCTTT. Complete variable domain (other parts from reference TRBV5-4 and TRBJ1-1): ETGVTQSPTHLIKTRGQQVTLRCSSQSGHNTVSWYQQALGQGPQFIFQYYREEENGRGNFPPRFSGLQFPNYSSELNVNALELDDSALYLCASSPRRGDSEAFFGQGTRLTVV.

This clonotype showed up many times. V is TRBV7-3 and J is TRBJ2-6; D is unclear. CDR1 is SGHTA and CDR2 is FQGTGA in the germline V gene. The V end was cut by 5 bases, the J end by 1 base, with 15 bases between. This CDR3 comprises 17 residues. The CDR3 sequence is CASSPRPMNSGANVLTF. CDR3 DNA sequence: TGTGCCAGCAGCCCACGACCCATGAATTCTGGGGCCAACGTCCTGACTTTC.

This clonotype occurred many times. V gene TRBV5-1 combines with J gene TRBJ2-2; TRBD1 matches at 7 bases. This CDR3 comprises 14 residues. Germline CDR1 reads SGHRS; CDR2 reads YFSETQ. V lost 4 bases, J lost 4 bases, and 4 bases stayed unmatched. CDR3 sequence (DNA): TGCGCCAGCAGCCCCCGGACAGGCACCGGGGAGCTGTTTTTT. This gives the protein CASSPRTGTGELFF.

This clonotype was counted ten times or more. The V and J genes are TRBV5-1 and TRBJ2-1; no firm D call. The CDR3 totals 15 residues. From germline, CDR1 is SGHRS and CDR2 YFSETQ. The V end lost 2 bases, the J end lost 0 bases, and 9 bases lay between the germline ends. The CDR3: CASSFTGSSYNEQFF. The DNA for the CDR3 is TGCGCCAGCAGCTTTACGGGTAGCTCCTACAATGAGCAGTTCTTC.

J is TRBJ1-1 and V is TRBV15; no firm D call. Germline V CDR1 and CDR2: LNHNV, YYDKDF (reference sequence). The CDR3 loop spans 14 amino acids. Trimming cost V 5 bases and J 0 bases, with 10 bases left between them. In DNA, the CDR3 is TGTGCCACCAGCCCCCGATCCCTGAACACTGAAGCTTTCTTT. Its protein is CATSPRSLNTEAFF. The variable domain in full, with the rest retrieved from reference TRBV15 and TRBJ1-1, is DAMVIQNPRYQVTQFGKPVTLSCSQTLNHNVMYWYQQKSSQAPKLLFHYYDKDFNNEADTPDNFQSRRPNTSFCFLDIRSPGLGDTAMYLCATSPRSLNTEAFFGQGTRLTVV.

The gene calls are TRBV7-9 and TRBJ2-5, with 11 bases fitting TRBD2. This CDR3 is 17 amino acids long. With V trimmed by 4 bases and J by 4 bases, 11 bases remained unmatched. Germline assignment: CDR1 SEHNR and CDR2 FQNEAQ (reference sequence). DNA of the CDR3: TGTGCCAGCAGCTCCTTACGGCCCCTAGCGGGAGGAGAGACCCAGTACTTC. Protein sequence: CASSSLRPLAGGETQYF.

The chain combines TRBV4-1 with TRBJ2-3; D gene unclear. Trimming cost V 0 bases and J 0 bases, with 10 bases left between them. Germline V gene sequence: CDR1 MGHRA, CDR2 YSYEKL. The CDR3 runs 16 residues. CDR3 nucleotides: TGCGCCAGCAGCCAAGAGGGCGCCCCTAGCACAGATACGCAGTATTTT. The encoded protein is CASSQEGAPSTDTQYF.

This clonotype was found a few times. The rearrangement links TRBV7-8 to TRBJ2-7, with D tentatively TRBD1 or TRBD2 (6 bases each). CDR1 and CDR2 (germline): SGHVS, FQNEAQ. Trimming took off 3 bases at V and 7 bases at J, with 16 bases between the two ends. The CDR3 sequence is 14 residues long. Here the CDR3 reads CASSFLTGTGEQYF. The CDR3 region has the DNA TGTGCCAGCAGCTTCCTCACAGGGACTGGGGAGCAGTACTTC.

Many counts were recorded for this clonotype. This chain connects TRBV5-1 to TRBJ1-3, with 9 bases aligning to TRBD1. Germline loops: CDR1 SGHRS, CDR2 YFSETQ. The CDR3 totals 16 residues. The J segment lost 1 base and the V segment lost 3 bases, leaving 5 bases of the junction unmatched. The CDR3 loop is CASSSSGQGSGNTIYF. CDR3 sequence (DNA): TGCGCCAGCAGCTCATCGGGACAGGGATCTGGAAACACCATATATTTT.

The chain employs TRBV12-3 or TRBV12-4 and TRBJ2-5, with TRBD1 matching over 8 bases. This CDR3 region has 15 residues. V trimming: 0 bases; J trimming: 7 bases; junction bases outside the gene matches: 7. This CDR3 is CASSLAQTGQGTQYF. The CDR3 DNA follows: TGTGCCAGCAGTTTAGCCCAGACAGGACAGGGGACCCAGTACTTC.

This clonotype appeared many times. The CDR3 nucleotides are TGTGCCAGCAGCTCGCTGCACCAGCGGACTGAAGCTTTCTTT. Translation gives CASSSLHQRTEAFF. This chain uses TRBV7-2 with TRBJ1-1; no clear D gene. With 4 bases removed from V and 5 bases from J, the gap between germline ends came to 14 bases. Germline V gene sequence: CDR1 SGHTA, CDR2 FQGNSA. The CDR3 covers 14 residues.

This clonotype was picked up many times. The chain has TRBV4-3 and TRBJ1-2; D call uncertain. V lost 1 base and J lost 4, with 13 bases in between. The germline V gene encodes CDR1 LGHNA and CDR2 YSLEER. The CDR3 covers 15 residues. The CDR3: CASSQGRPDRYGYTF. CDR3 bases: TGCGCCAGCAGCCAAGGTCGCCCGGATCGCTATGGCTACACCTTC.

At least ten counts were recorded for this clonotype. The chain has TRBV12-3 or TRBV12-4 and TRBJ2-5; D possibly corresponds to TRBD1 (6 bases). The CDR3 is 13 residues long. V gave up 6 bases and J gave up 4 bases, with 12 bases separating them. CDR3 sequence reads: CASSRQVRETQYF. CDR3 in DNA: TGTGCCAGCAGCAGACAGGTTCGAGAGACCCAGTACTTC.

The V and J genes are TRBV20-1 and TRBJ2-7, with D possibly TRBD2 on 6 matching bases. The CDR3 runs to 15 residues. V lost 0 bases and J lost 0, with 12 bases in between. Per germline, CDR1 DFQATT and CDR2 SNEGSKA (reference sequence). CDR3 residues: CSARDHGTSSYEQYF. The CDR3 nucleotides read TGCAGTGCTAGAGACCACGGGACTTCCTCCTACGAGCAGTACTTC.

At least ten counts were recorded for this clonotype. CDR3 in amino acids: CASSQGATDTQYF. The CDR3 bases are TGTGCCAGCAGCCAGGGGGCCACAGATACGCAGTATTTT. The V and J genes are TRBV5-6 and TRBJ2-3, with 8 bases identical to TRBD1. Trimming removed 4 bases from V and 2 bases from J; junction bases left unmatched: 0. The CDR3 has 13 amino acids. Germline assignment: CDR1 SGHDT and CDR2 YYEEEE.